This T cell receptor (beta chain) was identified in a study of shared clonotypes between healthy human individuals. Produced via immunoSEQ multiplex PCR; TCRdb's table is partial and in-frame only. The sample has about 1 million clones, around 75% seen once. Deletions cut 2 bases from V and 10 bases from J, with 12 bases between. There are 14 residues in the CDR3. Per the germline V gene, CDR1 is SEHNR and CDR2 is FQNEAQ (reference sequence). The chain carries TRBV7-9 and TRBJ1-6; no firm D call. This receptor was obtained from a man in his late teens or twenties in good health. The specimen sequenced was memory CD4+ T cells sorted from blood. Subset specified: CD45RA-negative fraction. The CDR3 DNA sequence: TGTGCCAGCAGCTTATCCGGGGTAAGGTCACCCCTCCACTTT. Amino acid sequence: CASSLSGVRSPLHF.